The T cell receptor (beta chain) described here comes from a study of shared clonotypes between healthy human individuals. A single count supports this clone. Sequencing was performed with immunoSEQ multiplex PCR; in TCRdb, only in-frame clones are kept and a portion is missing. The table has under 600,000 clones, over 60% seen once. The sequence was collected from a woman aged 40-49 years in good health. Some clones in this sample may be carry-over from other donors' samples. The sequenced sample consisted of PBMCs.

CDR3 loop: CASSTQRNTEAFF. CDR3 bases: TGTGCCAGCAGCACGCAAAGGAACACTGAAGCTTTCTTT. V is TRBV7-3 and J is TRBJ1-1; D is ambiguous. This CDR3 spans 13 amino acids. CDR1 and CDR2 from the germline V gene are SGHTA and FQGTGA. With 5 bases removed from V and 1 base from J, the gap between germline ends came to 8 bases.